This TCR beta chain was captured in a study of CD8+CD57+ T cells in acquired aplastic anemia. CDR3 length equals 14 residues. V lost 0 bases and J 4 bases, leaving 11 bases between the germline ends. Germline-derived CDR1 and CDR2 are SGHKS and YYEKEE (reference sequence). Only patients with CD8+CD57+ cell expansion on flow cytometry were chosen for sequencing. CDR3 and TCR beta VDJ profiling relied on a genomic DNA template. Each CDR3 protein is one row after TCRdb ran MiXCR on the reads. The table shows over 150,000 distinct CDR3 sequences, with more than 60% occurring only once. This clonotype was seen more than once but under ten times.

Sequencing used sorted CD4+, CD8+, or CD8+CD57+ T cells (not recorded which) from PBMCs. The receptor's source is a human donor with aplastic anemia. The V and J genes are TRBV5-5 and TRBJ2-7; no definite D call. The CDR3 protein is CASSLGPGWYEQYF. The CDR3 DNA reads TGTGCCAGCAGCTTGGGACCGGGTTGGTACGAGCAGTACTTC.